The rows below give T cell receptor beta chains drawn from one sample of a study of blood T cell repertoires in COVID-19. Generated by immunoSEQ multiplex PCR, the TCRdb table keeps only in-frame clones and is missing some. Of about 320,000 clones detected, about 90% appear once; the ten largest clones hold 11%. Sequencing used peripheral blood. The receptor source for this set is a young woman with COVID-19, enrolled during active disease. CDR3s include the opening cysteine and the closing phenylalanine or tryptophan. A D gene is named only where the DNA matches it firmly. Not every row has a clone size; where given, it reads once, few, many or a size class.

TRBJ1-6	TRBD1	TRBV5-4	-	CASSNPEQGYSPLHF	TGTGCCAGCAGCAACCCAGAACAGGGGTACTCACCCCTCCACTTT
TRBJ2-1	-	TRBV6-5	once	CASIGGYHEQFF	TGTGCCAGCATTGGGGGCTATCATGAGCAGTTCTTC
TRBJ1-1	-	TRBV10-3	-	CAISELTGYTEAFF	TGTGCCATCAGTGAGTTAACAGGTTACACTGAAGCTTTCTTT
TRBJ2-2	-	TRBV11-2	-	CASSSIQGNTGELFF	TGTGCCAGCAGCTCCATCCAGGGGAACACCGGGGAGCTGTTTTTT
TRBJ1-2	-	TRBV9	-	CASSVLGYGYTF	TGTGCCAGCAGCGTACTAGGTTATGGCTACACCTTC
TRBJ2-1	TRBD1	TRBV5-6	-	CASSMGQGHNEQFF	TGTGCCAGCAGCATGGGACAGGGACACAATGAGCAGTTCTTC
TRBJ2-3	TRBD2	TRBV5-4	-	CASSRGPSGGSDTQYF	TGTGCCAGCAGCCGGGGACCTAGCGGAGGGTCAGATACGCAGTATTTT
TRBJ1-2	-	TRBV19	-	CASTGDRVYGYTF	TGTGCCAGTACGGGAGACAGAGTCTATGGCTACACCTTC
TRBJ1-3	TRBD1	TRBV10-3	once	CAISDGTGGPFSGNTIYF	TGTGCCATCAGCGATGGGACAGGGGGCCCCTTCTCTGGAAACACCATATATTTT
TRBJ1-2	-	TRBV28	-	CASSLVRVGEYGYTF	TGTGCCAGCAGTTTGGTTCGGGTGGGTGAATATGGCTACACCTTC
TRBJ2-3	-	TRBV6-5	-	CASSQGQSLTDTQYF	TGTGCCAGCAGCCAAGGACAGTCCCTCACAGATACGCAGTATTTT
TRBJ1-1	-	TRBV18	few	CASSPLRGQNTEAFF	TGTGCCAGCTCACCACTTAGGGGACAGAACACTGAAGCTTTCTTT
TRBJ2-7	-	TRBV4-1	-	CASSRWDWLEQYF	TGCGCCAGCAGCCGCTGGGACTGGCTCGAGCAGTACTTC
TRBJ2-1	TRBD2	TRBV11-2	-	CASSLDWRGNYNEQFF	TGTGCCAGCAGCTTAGATTGGCGGGGGAACTACAATGAGCAGTTCTTC
TRBJ2-7	-	TRBV19	-	CASSTFRVKTYEQYF	TGTGCCAGTAGTACCTTCCGGGTCAAAACCTACGAGCAGTACTTC
TRBJ1-3	-	TRBV21-1	-	CASSPRQARDRGQYGHSGNTIYF	TGTGCCAGCAGCCCCAGACAGGCCCGGGACAGGGGACAATATGGGCACTCTGGAAACACCATATATTTT
TRBJ1-2	-	TRBV28	-	CASSFVGNYGYTF	TGTGCCAGCAGTTTCGTTGGCAACTATGGCTACACCTTC
TRBJ1-1	-	TRBV12-3/TRBV12-4	-	CASSLTGTEAFF	TGTGCCAGCAGTTTAACTGGCACTGAAGCTTTCTTT
TRBJ1-2	-	TRBV28	-	CASSTARLRGAGGYTF	TGTGCCAGCAGTACAGCTCGCTTGCGGGGAGCAGGCGGCTACACCTTC
TRBJ1-1	-	TRBV5-1	-	CASSLAVGENTEAFF	TGCGCCAGCAGCTTGGCCGTTGGAGAGAACACTGAAGCTTTCTTT
TRBJ1-5	-	TRBV5-5	-	CASSLWQGNQPQHF	TGTGCCAGCAGCTTGTGGCAGGGCAATCAGCCCCAGCATTTT
TRBJ2-3	TRBD1	TRBV7-9	-	CASSLDRSTDTQYF	TGTGCCAGCAGCCTGGACAGGTCCACAGATACGCAGTATTTT
TRBJ1-4	-	TRBV25-1	-	CASSDLAGPTNEKLFF	TGTGCCAGCAGTGACCTAGCAGGCCCCACTAATGAAAAACTGTTTTTT
TRBJ2-2	-	TRBV7-8	-	CASSLDDTTGELFF	TGTGCCAGCAGTTTAGATGACACCACCGGGGAGCTGTTTTTT
TRBJ1-1	-	TRBV6-4	-	CASSSPKGTRKYMNTEAFF	TGTGCCAGCAGTTCGCCGAAGGGGACACGCAAGTACATGAACACTGAAGCTTTCTTT
TRBJ2-1	TRBD2	TRBV5-4	-	CASSQTSGGYNEQFF	TGTGCCAGCAGCCAGACTAGCGGGGGTTACAATGAGCAGTTCTTC
TRBJ2-1	TRBD2	TRBV27	-	CASSSGGAGYNEQFF	TGTGCCAGCAGCTCCGGGGGGGCCGGGTACAATGAGCAGTTCTTC
TRBJ1-1	-	TRBV19	-	CATYDPRGWTEAFF	TGTGCCACCTATGACCCCCGAGGGTGGACTGAAGCTTTCTTT
TRBJ2-1	-	TRBV4-1	-	CASSQVHGESYNEQFF	TGCGCCAGCAGCCAAGTACACGGGGAATCCTACAATGAGCAGTTCTTC
TRBJ2-7	TRBD1	TRBV7-9	-	CASSFPRGQPLTYEQYF	TGTGCCAGCAGCTTCCCAAGGGGACAGCCTTTGACGTACGAGCAGTACTTC
TRBJ1-1	TRBD1	TRBV12-3/TRBV12-4	-	CASSPGQVEAFF	TGTGCCAGCAGCCCGGGACAGGTAGAAGCTTTCTTT
TRBJ1-2	-	TRBV6-1	-	CASSENRVTTDGYTF	TGTGCCAGCAGTGAAAACAGGGTTACTACTGATGGCTACACCTTC
TRBJ2-7	-	TRBV29-1	-	CSAQGFLDEQYF	TGCAGCGCCCAGGGTTTTCTCGACGAGCAGTACTTC
TRBJ2-7	TRBD1	TRBV5-4	-	CASSWGTGAYEQYF	TGTGCCAGCAGCTGGGGGACAGGGGCCTACGAGCAGTACTTC
TRBJ2-1	TRBD2	TRBV5-6	-	CASSFGGANEQFF	TGTGCCAGCAGCTTCGGGGGGGCCAATGAGCAGTTCTTC
TRBJ2-7	-	TRBV14	-	CASSPRLGAAYEQYF	TGTGCCAGCAGCCCCCGGTTGGGGGCAGCCTACGAGCAGTACTTC
TRBJ1-2	TRBD1	TRBV4-1	-	CASSQAGQGTNYGYTF	TGCGCCAGCAGCCAAGCAGGACAGGGGACTAACTATGGCTACACCTTC
TRBJ2-1	-	TRBV6-6	few	CASRRDQNNEQFF	TGTGCCAGCAGGCGGGACCAAAACAATGAGCAGTTCTTC
TRBJ1-5	-	TRBV30	-	CVHGLREQPQHF	TGTGTCCACGGCCTGAGGGAACAGCCCCAGCATTTT
TRBJ1-3	-	TRBV6-5	-	CACRAGWSSGNTIYF	TGTGCCTGCCGGGCAGGGTGGTCCTCTGGAAACACCATATATTTT
TRBJ1-2	TRBD1	TRBV28	-	CASSVPPGQGPDGYTF	TGTGCCAGCAGTGTTCCGCCGGGACAGGGGCCCGATGGCTACACCTTC
TRBJ1-4	-	TRBV4-1	-	CASSQDNIFPKLFF	TGCGCCAGCAGCCAAGATAATATTTTTCCAAAACTGTTTTTT
TRBJ2-3	TRBD1	TRBV29-1	-	CSVEGTGDTQYF	TGCAGCGTTGAAGGGACAGGAGATACGCAGTATTTT
TRBJ2-4	-	TRBV28	-	CASHSVGDNIQYF	TGTGCCAGCCATTCGGTAGGGGATAACATTCAGTACTTC
TRBJ2-5	TRBD2	TRBV27	-	CASSQGTSGGEETQYF	TGTGCCAGCAGTCAAGGGACTAGCGGGGGCGAAGAGACCCAGTACTTC
TRBJ2-3	-	TRBV6-4	-	CASSEQGKDTQYF	TGTGCCAGCAGTGAGCAGGGAAAAGATACGCAGTATTTT
TRBJ1-5	TRBD1	TRBV3-1/TRBV3-2	-	CASRQGDQPQHF	TGTGCCAGCAGACAGGGGGATCAGCCCCAGCATTTT
TRBJ1-6	-	TRBV11-3	-	CASSFSPDSPLHF	TGTGCCAGCAGCTTTAGCCCCGATTCACCCCTCCACTTT
TRBJ2-5	TRBD2	TRBV6-6	-	CASRTSGGETQYF	TGTGCCAGCAGGACTAGCGGGGGGGAGACCCAGTACTTC
TRBJ2-3	-	TRBV7-9	-	CASSFGWGGTDTQYF	TGTGCCAGCAGCTTCGGTTGGGGGGGCACAGATACGCAGTATTTT
TRBJ1-6	-	TRBV11-2	-	CASSLSSSPLHF	TGTGCCAGCAGCTTGTCCAGTTCACCCCTCCACTTT
TRBJ1-5	-	TRBV18	-	CASSPRDSNQPQHF	TGTGCCAGCTCACCAAGAGATAGCAATCAGCCCCAGCATTTT
TRBJ1-3	TRBD1	TRBV18	-	CASSLPGGSGNTIYF	TGTGCCAGCTCACTCCCAGGGGGTTCTGGAAACACCATATATTTT
TRBJ1-6	TRBD1	TRBV5-6	-	CASINRDRGPPLHF	TGTGCCAGCATCAACCGGGACAGGGGGCCACCCCTCCACTTT
TRBJ2-1	-	TRBV6-1	-	CASSEQPGGGAGAKQFF	TGTGCCAGCAGTGAACAGCCCGGGGGCGGGGCGGGGGCGAAGCAGTTCTTC